Following are 30 T cell receptor beta chains from one sample sequenced in a study of T cell responses to AZD1222 COVID-19 vaccine. Libraries were prepared by immunoSEQ multiplex PCR; TCRdb keeps only in-frame clonotypes and omits some of them. In the table there are more than 150,000 clones, 90% of which are singletons. The material was peripheral blood, obtained on day 0 of AZD1222 vaccination. The source is an adult in good health.

Of note for this clone: This sample also contains other DNA sequences that code for the same CDR3. The rearrangement uses TRBV19 and TRBJ2-5; perhaps D is TRBD1 or TRBD2 (5 bases each). The V gene's germline CDR1 is LNHDA and CDR2 SQIVND (reference sequence). The CDR3 runs 12 residues. The V and J ends lost 3 bases and 5 bases respectively, with 7 bases between them. CDR3 protein: CASSIGGETQYF. The CDR3 DNA is TGTGCCAGTAGTATTGGGGGTGAGACCCAGTACTTC.

V is TRBV12-5 and J is TRBJ2-1, with 10 bases identical to TRBD2. CDR1 is LGHNT, CDR2 FRNRAP, per germline. V lost 5 bases to trimming and J lost 6 bases; unmatched junction nucleotides: 7. This CDR3 is built from 15 residues. CDR3 coding DNA: TGTGCTAGTGGTCGATCTAGCGGGAGAGGCAATGAGCAGTTCTTC. Protein product: CASGRSSGRGNEQFF.

The J gene is TRBJ1-2, the V gene TRBV25-1; 7 bases fit TRBD1. The CDR3 spans 16 residues. V lost 3 bases to trimming and J lost 4 bases; unmatched junction nucleotides: 11. Germline CDR1 is MGHDK and CDR2 is SYGVNS. The chain's CDR3 is CASSEATTGTSYGYTF. The DNA of the CDR3 is TGTGCCAGCAGTGAGGCCACGACAGGGACTAGCTATGGCTACACCTTC.

The rearrangement links TRBV28 to TRBJ2-7, with D possibly being TRBD2 (7 bases). The V gene lost 8 bases and the J gene lost 7 bases, with 18 bases spanning the gap. Germline lookup yields CDR1 MDHEN and CDR2 SYDVKM. The CDR3 loop spans 13 amino acids. CDR3 region: CASFKGGGREQYF. The CDR3 DNA is TGTGCCAGCTTCAAGGGGGGAGGGCGTGAGCAGTACTTC.

In DNA, the CDR3 is TGTGCCAGCAGCACAGGACAGGGGGGGTATGGCTACACCTTC. This encodes CASSTGQGGYGYTF. The chain joins TRBV5-4 to TRBJ1-2, with 10 bases aligning to TRBD1. The CDR3 sequence is 14 residues long. The ends lost 4 bases at V and 5 bases at J; junction bases unmatched: 5. Germline loops: CDR1 SGHNT, CDR2 YYREEE (reference sequence). The variable domain in full, with the rest retrieved from reference TRBV5-4 and TRBJ1-2, is ETGVTQSPTHLIKTRGQQVTLRCSSQSGHNTVSWYQQALGQGPQFIFQYYREEENGRGNFPPRFSGLQFPNYSSELNVNALELDDSALYLCASSTGQGGYGYTFGSGTRLTVV.

The genes are TRBV27 and TRBJ1-2, with 7 bases matching TRBD1. This CDR3 has 13 residues. V lost 4 bases to trimming and J lost 8 bases; unmatched junction nucleotides: 7. The germline V gene has CDR1 MNHEY and CDR2 SMNVEV (reference sequence). CDR3 sequence reads: CASSSGQSRGYTF. As DNA, the CDR3 is TGTGCCAGCAGTTCGGGACAGTCCCGGGGCTACACCTTC.

The chain recombines TRBV5-4 with TRBJ2-1; 10 bases align to TRBD2. The CDR3 length is 16 residues. The V gene's germline CDR1 is SGHNT and CDR2 YYREEE (reference sequence). The V gene end was trimmed by 4 bases and the J gene end by 4 bases; junction bases not matched to a gene: 8. CDR3: CASSTPASGSYNEQFF. The CDR3 nucleotides read TGTGCCAGCAGCACCCCCGCTAGCGGGAGTTACAATGAGCAGTTCTTC. The full variable domain, in which reference TRBV5-4 and TRBJ2-1 provide the parts outside the CDR3, is ETGVTQSPTHLIKTRGQQVTLRCSSQSGHNTVSWYQQALGQGPQFIFQYYREEENGRGNFPPRFSGLQFPNYSSELNVNALELDDSALYLCASSTPASGSYNEQFFGPGTRLTVL.

In this sample, this clone turned up once. The rearrangement links TRBV2 to TRBJ2-1; the D gene is possibly TRBD2 (5 bases). Looked up from germline, CDR1 is SNHLY and CDR2 is FYNNEI. The V gene lost 6 bases and the J gene lost 9 bases, with 9 bases spanning the gap. The CDR3 loop spans 11 amino acids. The CDR3 sequence is CASRLGLEQFF. The CDR3 coding sequence is TGTGCCAGCAGGCTAGGACTTGAGCAGTTCTTC.

V and J are TRBV30 and TRBJ2-3; 9 bases agree with TRBD2. J lost 5 bases, V lost 2 bases, and 8 bases had no gene match. CDR1 and CDR2 (germline): GTSNPN, SVGIG (reference sequence). The CDR3 has 15 amino acids. CDR3 sequence: CAWSKGLAGQDTQYF. The CDR3 DNA is TGTGCCTGGAGTAAGGGTCTAGCGGGGCAAGATACGCAGTATTTT.

The genes are TRBV11-2 and TRBJ1-4; a weak D match, TRBD1 (6 bases). Germline lookup yields CDR1 SGHAT and CDR2 FQNNGV. The CDR3 contains 15 residues. The V and J ends lost 3 bases and 7 bases respectively, with 15 bases between them. The CDR3 region has the DNA TGTGCCAGCAGCTTTACGGGGGCTTCGGTTGAAAAACTGTTTTTT. It specifies CASSFTGASVEKLFF.

This clone was recorded once. The V call is TRBV6-5, the J call TRBJ1-6; 9 bases line up with TRBD1. This CDR3 region has 14 residues. After removal of 8 bases from V and 10 bases from J, the junction contained 9 bases not matched to a gene. CDR1 and CDR2 (germline): MNHEY, SVGAGI. The CDR3 here is CASSILDRGSPLHF. CDR3 sequence (DNA): TGTGCCAGCTCCATATTGGACAGGGGATCACCCCTCCACTTT.

The rearrangement uses TRBV3-1 (or the pseudogene TRBV3-2) and TRBJ2-1; a weak D match, TRBD2 (6 bases). The CDR3 is made up of 16 amino acids. Looked up from germline, CDR1 is LGHDT and CDR2 is YNNKEL (reference sequence). Trimming cost V 1 base and J 9 bases, with 19 bases left between them. DNA for the CDR3: TGTGCCAGCAGCCAAGGTTTAGGACTATCGAGTGGTGAGCAGTTCTTC. Its translation is CASSQGLGLSSGEQFF.

This chain joins TRBV19 and TRBJ1-1, with a tentative D call TRBD1 (5 bases). CDR1 is LNHDA, CDR2 SQIVND, per germline (reference sequence). CDR3 length: 14 residues. The V end lost 7 bases, the J end lost 1 base, and 13 bases lay between the germline ends. Here the CDR3 DNA reads TGTGCCAGTAAGGTCGACAGATCGAACACTGAAGCTTTCTTT. It encodes CASKVDRSNTEAFF.

DNA of the CDR3: TGTGCCAGCAGCTCAGAACAGGGGGAGTATTCCTACGAGCAGTACTTC. This encodes CASSSEQGEYSYEQYF. V is TRBV7-9 and J is TRBJ2-7; 8 positions match TRBD1. This CDR3 has 16 residues. V was clipped by 4 bases and J by 1 base; unmatched bases: 9. Germline CDR1 reads SEHNR; CDR2 reads FQNEAQ (reference sequence).

This chain joins TRBV29-1 and TRBJ2-3; the D is unclear. Trimming took off 4 bases at V and 0 bases at J, with 17 bases between the two ends. CDR3 size: 16 residues. Germline CDR1 is SQVTM and CDR2 is ANQGSEA. The CDR3 nucleotides read TGCAGCGTTGCGTGGGGTAACGTACCTAGCACAGATACGCAGTATTTT. Translation: CSVAWGNVPSTDTQYF.

A note on this clone: Other DNA sequences in the sample encode the same CDR3. The chain links TRBV7-9 to TRBJ2-7; D is possibly TRBD1 (5 bases). Germline loops: CDR1 SEHNR, CDR2 FQNEAQ (reference sequence). The ends were cut back, 2 bases at V and 4 bases at J, with 12 bases in the middle. The CDR3 has 14 residues. Here the CDR3 reads CASSLPQVGYEQYF. CDR3 DNA: TGTGCCAGCAGCTTACCACAGGTAGGGTACGAGCAGTACTTC.

The rearrangement links TRBV5-1 to TRBJ2-7, with 8 positions matching TRBD1. Germline CDR1 is SGHRS and CDR2 is YFSETQ. This CDR3 is built from 15 residues. V lost 1 base to trimming and J lost 4 bases; unmatched junction nucleotides: 7. CDR3 coding DNA: TGCGCCAGCAGCTTGAATGGACAGGGTCTATACGAGCAGTACTTC. Protein sequence: CASSLNGQGLYEQYF.

V gene TRBV18 combines with J gene TRBJ2-2; D remains ambiguous. Trimming cost V 6 bases and J 2 bases, with 19 bases left between them. This CDR3 has 17 amino acids. Per germline, CDR1 KGHSH and CDR2 LQKENI. DNA for the CDR3: TGTGCCAGCTCGTCGACACCAGTCGATCTCAACACCGGGGAGCTGTTTTTT. It translates to CASSSTPVDLNTGELFF.

The chain links TRBV24-1 to TRBJ1-4; TRBD1 aligns across 8 bases. The V gene end was trimmed by 2 bases and the J gene end by 7 bases; junction bases not matched to a gene: 8. Germline CDR1 and CDR2: KGHDR and SFDVKD. This CDR3 has 16 residues. This CDR3 reads CATSDSGRGRREKLFF. The CDR3 DNA reads as TGTGCCACCAGTGATTCGGGCAGGGGGCGGCGTGAAAAACTGTTTTTT.

The rearrangement joins TRBV25-1 to TRBJ2-1; D might be TRBD1 (6 bases). V was clipped by 6 bases and J by 10 bases, with 19 bases between them. The germline CDR1 and CDR2 sequences are MGHDK and SYGVNS. The CDR3 totals 14 residues. The CDR3 reads CASRVAGAPGEQFF. In nucleotides, the CDR3 is TGTGCCAGCAGAGTAGCAGGGGCCCCCGGCGAGCAGTTCTTC.

The rearrangement uses TRBV28 and TRBJ1-2; 8 nucleotides line up with TRBD1. The V gene's germline CDR1 is MDHEN and CDR2 SYDVKM. The J segment lost 4 bases and the V segment lost 5 bases, leaving 3 bases of the junction unmatched. The CDR3 is 13 amino acids. CDR3: CASSRTGLYGYTF. The CDR3 coding sequence is TGTGCCAGCAGTCGGACAGGGCTCTATGGCTACACCTTC.

The V gene is TRBV3-1 (or the pseudogene TRBV3-2), the J gene TRBJ2-3; 8 nucleotides match TRBD2. V trimming: 4 bases; J trimming: 0 bases; junction bases outside the gene matches: 12. From germline, CDR1 is LGHDT and CDR2 YNNKEL (reference sequence). The CDR3 consists of 18 residues. The CDR3 sequence: CASSRYSGKASSTDTQYF. DNA of the CDR3: TGTGCCAGCAGCCGATATAGCGGGAAAGCCTCTAGCACAGATACGCAGTATTTT.

The chain joins TRBV20-1 to TRBJ2-1, with D perhaps given as TRBD1 or TRBD2 (5 bases each). This CDR3 comprises 10 residues. Germline V gene lookup returns CDR1 DFQATT and CDR2 SNEGSKA (reference sequence). V lost 3 bases and J 12 bases, leaving 9 bases between the germline ends. In nucleotides, the CDR3 is TGCAGTGCTAGGAGGGGCGGGCAGTTCTTC. Residues: CSARRGGQFF.

The V call is TRBV29-1, the J call TRBJ1-2; perhaps TRBD1 as D (5 bases). This CDR3 region has 14 residues. Trimming pared 3 bases from V and 4 bases from J, leaving 15 bases between. Per the germline V gene, CDR1 is SQVTM and CDR2 is ANQGSEA. This chain's CDR3 is CSVDGRTTGYGYTF. Here the CDR3 DNA reads TGCAGCGTTGATGGCAGGACAACAGGCTATGGCTACACCTTC.

In its sample, this clone was seen once. The rearrangement uses TRBV5-1 and TRBJ1-6, with D unresolved. Germline V lookup: CDR1 SGHRS, CDR2 YFSETQ. V was pared by 0 bases and J by 15 bases, with 19 bases between. CDR3 length: 15 amino acids. In nucleotides, the CDR3 is TGCGCCAGCAGCTTGGGGCAGACCACTACAGATCTCCTCCACTTT. Its translation: CASSLGQTTTDLLHF.

The V and J genes are TRBV27 and TRBJ2-1; TRBD1 agrees at 7 bases. Germline V CDR1 and CDR2: MNHEY, SMNVEV (reference sequence). The CDR3 extends over 15 amino acids. After removal of 2 bases from V and 9 bases from J, the junction contained 10 bases not matched to a gene. The DNA of the CDR3 is TGTGCCAGCAGTTTAAGCGTACAGGGGATCGGTGAGCAGTTCTTC. Protein product: CASSLSVQGIGEQFF.

This clone was picked up one time. The rearrangement links TRBV28 to TRBJ1-5; no definite D call. The CDR3 sequence is 14 residues long. Germline CDR1 MDHEN, CDR2 SYDVKM. The V end was cut by 4 bases, the J end by 4 bases, with 11 bases between. The CDR3 nucleotides read TGTGCCAGCAGTTCTGGAGCATTGAATCAGCCCCAGCATTTT. Its protein is CASSSGALNQPQHF.

The chain recombines TRBV28 with TRBJ1-3; D is undetermined. This CDR3 spans 14 amino acids. Between the trimmed V and J ends, which lost 6 bases and 3 bases, there was a span of 12 bases. Germline CDR1 reads MDHEN; CDR2 reads SYDVKM. CDR3 in amino acids: CASSSRAIGNTIYF. The CDR3 nucleotides are TGTGCCAGCAGCTCAAGAGCTATTGGAAACACCATATATTTT.

The genes are TRBV11-3 and TRBJ2-1, with a weak D call TRBD1 (5 bases). Deletions cut 2 bases from V and 7 bases from J, with 9 bases between. Germline CDR1 SGHNT, CDR2 YENEEA. The CDR3 length is 13 residues. Here the CDR3 reads CASSLNAGNEQFF. CDR3 sequence (DNA): TGTGCCAGCAGCTTAAACGCAGGGAATGAGCAGTTCTTC.

The V call is TRBV6-5, the J call TRBJ2-1; the D gene is possibly TRBD1 (5 bases). V gave up 6 bases and J gave up 0 bases, with 9 bases separating them. Germline V lookup: CDR1 MNHEY, CDR2 SVGAGI. The CDR3 contains 14 residues. Written as DNA, the CDR3 is TGTGCCAGCAGCGGACAAAGCTCCTACAATGAGCAGTTCTTC. Encoded protein: CASSGQSSYNEQFF.